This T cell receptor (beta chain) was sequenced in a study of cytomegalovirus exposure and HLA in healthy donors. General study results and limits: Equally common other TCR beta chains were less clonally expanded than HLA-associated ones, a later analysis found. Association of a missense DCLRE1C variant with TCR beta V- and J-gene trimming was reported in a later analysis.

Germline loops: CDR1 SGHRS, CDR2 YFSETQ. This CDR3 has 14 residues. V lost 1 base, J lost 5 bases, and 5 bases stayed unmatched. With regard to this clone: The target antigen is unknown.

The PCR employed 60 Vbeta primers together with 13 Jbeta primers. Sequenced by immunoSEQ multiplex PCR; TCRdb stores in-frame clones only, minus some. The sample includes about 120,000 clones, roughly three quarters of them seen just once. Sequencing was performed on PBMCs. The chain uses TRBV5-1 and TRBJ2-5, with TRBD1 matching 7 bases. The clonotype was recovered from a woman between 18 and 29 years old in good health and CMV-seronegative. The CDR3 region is CASSLKGTVETQYF. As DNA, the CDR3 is TGCGCCAGCAGCTTGAAGGGGACAGTGGAGACCCAGTACTTC.